This TCR beta chain derives from a study of graft-versus-host responses after intestinal transplantation. Study background: Induction with anti-thymocyte globulin, then tacrolimus and steroids for 2 to 3 years, was given to all recipients. Study-level findings and limits: The recipient marrow held GvH clones, and some of them showed up first in ileum or blood.

The repertoire was sequenced with immunoSEQ multiplex PCR; TCRdb's copy has only in-frame clones and lacks some. The sample records under 95,000 clones, 70% to 90% being singletons. This CDR3 comprises 18 residues. In this sample, this clone turned up a few times. Its antigen is still unknown. The sample here was unstimulated CD8+ T cells sorted from spleen or lymph node cells, taken before intestinal transplant. This TCR was recovered from a human donor who received an intestinal transplant. The chain uses TRBV7-5 and TRBJ2-7; the table's D call, TRBD2, was not checked against the DNA. TRBV7-5 is assigned pseudogene status. CDR3 amino acids: CARSCAHSSGSSSYEQYF. The CDR3 DNA follows: TGTGCCAGAAGCTGCGCACACTCTAGCGGGTCATCCTCCTACGAGCAGTACTTC.